These 10 T cell receptor beta chains were all obtained from the same sample, sequenced in a study of neurological immune-mediated disorders. TCRdb reprocessed the 5' RACE reads with MiXCR, giving one entry per CDR3 protein. The data hold some 56,000 distinct CDR3 sequences, with over 3.5% observed a single time. The specimen sequenced was PBMCs. The receptors were sampled from a man aged 55-75 years with multiple sclerosis.

Many counts were recorded for this clonotype. This chain uses TRBV3-1 with TRBJ2-1; D gene unclear. The germline V and J ends were trimmed by 5 bases and 5 bases, with 7 bases remaining between them. Germline lookup yields CDR1 LGHDT and CDR2 YNNKEL (reference sequence). The length of the CDR3 is 12 residues. CDR3 DNA sequence: TGTGCCAGCAGCACCTTGCACAATGAGCAGTTCTTC. It translates to CASSTLHNEQFF.

This clonotype has ten or more counts. This chain connects TRBV18 to TRBJ2-7; D unclear. Trimming took 5 bases from V and 0 from J, leaving 8 bases between them. The V gene's germline CDR1 is KGHSH and CDR2 LQKENI. This CDR3 contains 13 residues. The CDR3 sequence: CASSGLSSYEQYF. Written as DNA, the CDR3 is TGTGCCAGCTCAGGCCTAAGCTCCTACGAGCAGTACTTC.

This chain links TRBV5-1 with TRBJ1-2; D not certain. V lost 4 bases to trimming and J lost 4 bases, with 11 bases between them. Per germline, CDR1 SGHRS and CDR2 YFSETQ. This CDR3 spans 13 amino acids. The CDR3 region has the DNA TGCGCCAGCAGCCAGGACGGTGGCTATGGCTACACCTTC. Residues: CASSQDGGYGYTF.

This clonotype appeared many times. This rearrangement joins TRBV29-1 to TRBJ1-2; D unresolved. V was clipped by 6 bases and J by 8 bases, with 10 bases between them. Germline V gives CDR1 SQVTM, CDR2 ANQGSEA. The CDR3 covers 10 residues. CDR3 region: CSVASGGYTF. CDR3 in DNA: TGCAGCGTCGCCAGCGGAGGCTACACCTTC.

This clonotype was found many times. J is TRBJ1-3 and V is TRBV7-9, with a tentative D call TRBD1 (5 bases). This CDR3 comprises 13 residues. Trimming cost V 11 bases and J 0 bases, with 11 bases left between them. The V gene's germline CDR1 is SEHNR and CDR2 FQNEAQ (reference sequence). CDR3 in amino acids: CAWGVLSGNTIYF. DNA for the CDR3: TGTGCCTGGGGCGTTCTCTCTGGAAACACCATATATTTT.

This clonotype was observed at least ten times. The CDR3 bases are TGCGCCAGCAGCATCCGACAGGGAGAGACCGGGGAGCTGTTTTTT. Its translation: CASSIRQGETGELFF. The V call is TRBV5-1, the J call TRBJ2-2; 7 bases fit TRBD1. CDR1 and CDR2 (germline): SGHRS, YFSETQ. The CDR3 contains 15 residues. V was clipped by 4 bases and J by 5 bases; unmatched bases: 8.

Many counts were recorded for this clonotype. J is TRBJ2-5 and V is TRBV20-1; no clear D. The V and J ends lost 3 bases and 4 bases respectively, with 9 bases between them. The CDR3 has 12 amino acids. CDR1 and CDR2 from the germline V gene are DFQATT and SNEGSKA (reference sequence). For the CDR3, the DNA is TGCAGTGCTAGGCCTTCCCGAGAGACCCAGTACTTC. It specifies CSARPSRETQYF.

Concerning this clonotype: The junction does not match germline at one end; this may be a read error. The chain combines TRBV18 with TRBJ2-1; maybe TRBD1 (6 bases). The CDR3 loop spans 14 amino acids. Per the germline V gene, CDR1 is KGHSH and CDR2 is LQKENI. CDR3 coding DNA: TGTGCCAGTTCACCACAGGGACCCTACAATGAGCAGTTCTTC. This gives the protein CASSPQGPYNEQFF.

In its sample, this clonotype was seen many times. The chain recombines TRBV7-6 with TRBJ1-6; TRBD1 matches at 7 bases. The CDR3 covers 15 residues. The V gene's germline CDR1 is SGHVS and CDR2 FNYEAQ. V shed 1 base, J shed 7 bases, and the junction held 4 bases outside the gene matches. The CDR3 DNA is TGTGCCAGCAGCTTAGGTGGGGACAGAAATTCACCCCTCCACTTT. Translation gives CASSLGGDRNSPLHF. Using reference TRBV7-6 and TRBJ1-6 for the parts outside the CDR3, the full variable domain is GAGVSQSPRYKVTKRGQDVALRCDPISGHVSLYWYRQALGQGPEFLTYFNYEAQQDKSGLPNDRFSAERPEGSISTLTIQRTEQRDSAMYRCASSLGGDRNSPLHFGNGTRLTVT.

There are many counts of this clonotype. The J gene is TRBJ2-1, the V gene TRBV20-1; D remains unclear. Germline V CDR1 and CDR2: DFQATT, SNEGSKA (reference sequence). CDR3 length equals 11 residues. Trimming took 3 bases from V and 7 from J, leaving 7 bases between them. The CDR3 reads CSASTPNEQFF. The CDR3 nucleotides read TGCAGTGCTAGTACCCCAAATGAGCAGTTCTTC.